Below, 28 T cell receptor beta chains from the same sample are listed, as sequenced in a study of blood T cell repertoires in COVID-19. Sequencing was performed with immunoSEQ multiplex PCR; in TCRdb, only in-frame clones are kept and a portion is missing. This repertoire shows about 160,000 clones, less than 85% found once; its top ten account for 3% to 3.5%. The sample was peripheral blood. These receptor sequences come from a human donor with acute or convalescent COVID-19. The donor label of this sample is uncertain.

The rearrangement links TRBV5-1 to TRBJ1-2, with TRBD1 identical over 7 bases. Germline V gives CDR1 SGHRS, CDR2 YFSETQ. V lost 4 bases, J lost 7 bases, and 10 bases stayed unmatched. This CDR3 contains 14 residues. The CDR3 spells CASSPLGGSRGYTF. CDR3 nucleotide sequence: TGCGCCAGCAGCCCCCTAGGGGGCTCGCGTGGCTACACCTTC.

This clone was seen a handful of times. V is TRBV6-4 and J is TRBJ2-2; 11 nucleotides line up with TRBD1. This CDR3 has 14 amino acids. Germline V lookup: CDR1 MRHNA, CDR2 SNTAGT. With V trimmed by 6 bases and J by 5 bases, 2 bases remained unmatched. The DNA of the CDR3 is TGTGCCAGCAGAGGGGACAGGGGGACCGGGGAGCTGTTTTTT. This encodes CASRGDRGTGELFF.

This clone was detected a few times. The chain couples TRBV25-1 to TRBJ2-7, with D possibly matching TRBD1 (5 bases). Germline-derived CDR1 and CDR2 are MGHDK and SYGVNS. The CDR3 consists of 16 residues. V was clipped by 1 base and J by 1 base, with 14 bases between them. CDR3 DNA: TGTGCCAGCAGTGAATCGGCAGGGAAAGGTTCCTACGAGCAGTACTTC. Its protein product is CASSESAGKGSYEQYF.

This sequence joins TRBV10-3 and TRBJ1-2, with unresolved D. Per the germline V gene, CDR1 is ENHRY and CDR2 is SYGVKD. The V end was cut by 6 bases, the J end by 4 bases, with 12 bases between. The CDR3 runs 13 residues. The DNA of the CDR3 is TGTGCCATCAGCCCAGGTCTTGGCTATGGCTACACCTTC. Translated: CAISPGLGYGYTF.

This clone showed up just once. V and J are TRBV11-2 and TRBJ1-5; TRBD1 might be the D (5 bases). The V gene lost 1 base and the J gene lost 4 bases, with 14 bases spanning the gap. Germline lookup yields CDR1 SGHAT and CDR2 FQNNGV. The CDR3 contains 16 residues. CDR3 sequence reads: CASSLASRVGNQPQHF. The CDR3 DNA sequence: TGTGCCAGCAGCTTAGCATCCAGGGTGGGGAATCAGCCCCAGCATTTT. Looking up the rest from reference TRBV11-2 and TRBJ1-5 gives the full variable domain: EAGVAQSPRYKIIEKRQSVAFWCNPISGHATLYWYQQILGQGPKLLIQFQNNGVVDDSQLPKDRFSAERLKGVDSTLKIQPAKLEDSAVYLCASSLASRVGNQPQHFGDGTRLSIL.

CDR3 amino acids: CASSYDSTGRNTEAFF. CDR3 DNA sequence: TGTGCCAGCAGCTACGACTCGACAGGGCGGAACACTGAAGCTTTCTTT. The chain links TRBV7-2 to TRBJ1-1; 7 bases align to TRBD1. The V gene's germline CDR1 is SGHTA and CDR2 FQGNSA. With V trimmed by 4 bases and J by 1 base, 9 bases remained unmatched. There are 16 residues in the CDR3.

This rearrangement joins TRBV10-2 to TRBJ1-1, with a tentative D call TRBD1 (5 bases). Trimming cost V 4 bases and J 0 bases, with 12 bases left between them. CDR1 and CDR2 from the germline V gene are WSHSY and SAAADI. CDR3 size: 15 residues. In DNA, the CDR3 is TGCGCCAGCAGTGGGGGCAGGACAATGAACACTGAAGCTTTCTTT. Encoded protein: CASSGGRTMNTEAFF.

The chain is built from TRBV19 and TRBJ2-5, with TRBD1 matching over 7 bases. The CDR3 runs 16 residues. Per germline, CDR1 LNHDA and CDR2 SQIVND (reference sequence). The ends lost 4 bases at V and 2 bases at J; junction bases unmatched: 10. The CDR3 reads CASSSHQGGWQETQYF. As DNA, the CDR3 is TGTGCCAGTAGTAGTCATCAAGGGGGCTGGCAAGAGACCCAGTACTTC.

The rearrangement joins TRBV6-6 to TRBJ2-7, with 8 bases identical to TRBD2. CDR1 is MNHNY, CDR2 SVGAGI, per germline (reference sequence). V gave up 8 bases and J gave up 6 bases; unmatched junction bases: 12. The CDR3 loop spans 14 amino acids. This chain's CDR3 is CASGPPGGAAEQYF. In DNA, the CDR3 is TGTGCCAGCGGCCCCCCCGGGGGGGCCGCCGAGCAGTACTTC.

The rearrangement uses TRBV6-5 and TRBJ2-5, with unresolved D. Germline V gene lookup returns CDR1 MNHEY and CDR2 SVGAGI. The CDR3 totals 13 residues. The CDR3 region has the DNA TGTGCAGTCGGGTCGGCCCGAGGAGAGACCCAGTACTTC. Encoded protein: CAVGSARGETQYF.

The rearrangement uses TRBV18 and TRBJ1-2; D might be TRBD1 (5 bases). The V gene's germline CDR1 is KGHSH and CDR2 LQKENI. The CDR3 has 13 amino acids. The V and J ends lost 6 bases and 4 bases respectively, with 12 bases between them. CDR3 DNA sequence: TGTGCCAGCTCGTTGGACACGGGCTATGGCTACACCTTC. Residues: CASSLDTGYGYTF.

J is TRBJ1-3 and V is TRBV30; D is undetermined. The CDR3 spans 15 residues. In germline, CDR1 is GTSNPN, CDR2 SVGIG (reference sequence). V shed 0 bases and J shed 3 bases, with 12 bases lying between them. CDR3 bases: TGTGCCTGGAGTGTGAGGCCGGCGGGTGGAAACACCATATATTTT. Translated, it gives CAWSVRPAGGNTIYF.

The V gene is TRBV28, the J gene TRBJ2-3; 16 bases are a match to TRBD2. J gave up 4 bases and V 6 bases, and 4 bases lay outside the gene matches. Germline CDR1 reads MDHEN; CDR2 reads SYDVKM. The CDR3 has 16 residues. CDR3 nucleotides: TGTGCCAGCAGGTCCGGGACTAGCGGGGGGGCAGATACGCAGTATTTT. Translating it yields CASRSGTSGGADTQYF.

This chain links TRBV12-5 with TRBJ1-4; possibly TRBD1 for D (6 bases). The CDR3 contains 16 residues. V was clipped by 4 bases and J by 8 bases, with 20 bases between them. The germline V gene has CDR1 LGHNT and CDR2 FRNRAP. The CDR3 sequence: CASGSPLGGAPEKLFF. DNA of the CDR3: TGTGCTAGTGGTTCGCCATTAGGGGGGGCGCCCGAAAAACTGTTTTTT.

V and J are TRBV7-9 and TRBJ2-1, with TRBD1 matching 10 bases. J lost 10 bases, V lost 7 bases, and 10 bases had no gene match. CDR3 length: 14 amino acids. The germline gives CDR1 SEHNR, CDR2 FQNEAQ (reference sequence). CDR3 amino acids: CASMPTGGTGEQFF. The CDR3 nucleotides read TGTGCCAGCATGCCGACAGGGGGCACGGGGGAGCAGTTCTTC.

The J gene is TRBJ1-1, the V gene TRBV28; 8 nucleotides line up with TRBD1. From germline, CDR1 is MDHEN and CDR2 SYDVKM. There are 15 residues in the CDR3. V shed 5 bases and J 5 bases; nucleotides not matched to a gene: 10. The CDR3 DNA is TGTGCCAGCAGTCTCGCTAGACAGGGGACAACTGAAGCTTTCTTT. It is translated as CASSLARQGTTEAFF.

V and J are TRBV7-9 and TRBJ1-6; weak D call: TRBD1 (5 bases). CDR3 size: 15 residues. Between the trimmed V and J ends, which lost 5 bases and 4 bases, there was a span of 12 bases. The germline gives CDR1 SEHNR, CDR2 FQNEAQ (reference sequence). CDR3 coding DNA: TGTGCCAGCAGCCCCGGGGGGGGTTATAATTCACCCCTCCACTTT. Translated: CASSPGGGYNSPLHF.

V and J are TRBV27 and TRBJ2-7; TRBD1 is a possible D gene (5 bases). This CDR3 spans 16 amino acids. The germline V and J ends were trimmed by 6 bases and 2 bases, with 20 bases remaining between them. The germline gives CDR1 MNHEY, CDR2 SMNVEV (reference sequence). In nucleotides, the CDR3 is TGTGCCAGCAGCGGCCTCAACAGGAGACGTCCCTACGAGCAGTACTTC. This encodes CASSGLNRRRPYEQYF.

In this sample, this clone turned up a few times. The chain links TRBV12-3 or TRBV12-4 to TRBJ2-7; D unclear. Trimming cost V 3 bases and J 7 bases, with 10 bases left between them. The CDR3 is made up of 12 amino acids. The CDR3 loop is CASSFHAEEQYF. CDR3 sequence (DNA): TGTGCCAGCAGTTTCCACGCAGAAGAGCAGTACTTC.

V usage is TRBV5-1 and J usage is TRBJ2-7; possibly TRBD1 for D (6 bases). From germline, CDR1 is SGHRS and CDR2 YFSETQ. The germline V and J ends were trimmed by 0 bases and 4 bases, with 11 bases remaining between them. The CDR3 has 14 residues. The CDR3 DNA follows: TGCGCCAGCAGCTTGGGGGGGCAGGGTTACGAGCAGTACTTC. Its translation: CASSLGGQGYEQYF. Together with reference TRBV5-1 and TRBJ2-7, the CDR3 gives the full variable domain: KAGVTQTPRYLIKTRGQQVTLSCSPISGHRSVSWYQQTPGQGLQFLFEYFSETQRNKGNFPGRFSGRQFSNSRSEMNVSTLELGDSALYLCASSLGGQGYEQYFGPGTRLTVT.

CDR3 in amino acids: CASSVVSGITDTQYF. CDR3 coding DNA: TGTGCCAGCAGCGTAGTTTCGGGGATTACAGATACGCAGTATTTT. This chain connects TRBV9 to TRBJ2-3; a possible D gene is TRBD2 (5 bases). This CDR3 comprises 15 residues. V was cut by 0 bases and J by 3 bases, with 11 bases left in between. From germline, CDR1 is SGDLS and CDR2 YYNGEE.

V and J are TRBV12-3 or TRBV12-4 and TRBJ2-5; D remains unclear. With 3 bases removed from V and 7 bases from J, the gap between germline ends came to 6 bases. The CDR3 has 11 residues. The CDR3 sequence: CASSFAGTQYF. CDR3 nucleotides: TGTGCCAGCAGTTTTGCCGGGACCCAGTACTTC.

The chain uses TRBV5-4 and TRBJ2-5; 9 positions match TRBD2. Germline assignment: CDR1 SGHNT and CDR2 YYREEE (reference sequence). V was pared by 3 bases and J by 4 bases, with 7 bases of the junction left unmatched. The CDR3 is 15 residues long. The CDR3 nucleotides are TGTGCCAGCAGCTCCCCAGCGGGGGGACCAGAGACCCAGTACTTC. Translated: CASSSPAGGPETQYF.

The chain links TRBV9 to TRBJ1-1; 8 positions agree with TRBD1. The CDR3 loop spans 13 amino acids. V gave up 3 bases and J gave up 4 bases; unmatched junction bases: 2. CDR1 and CDR2 (germline): SGDLS, YYNGEE. DNA of the CDR3: TGTGCCAGCAGCGCGACAGGGGCCACTGAAGCTTTCTTT. Its protein is CASSATGATEAFF.

This chain links TRBV30 with TRBJ2-3, with a weak D call TRBD2 (7 bases). CDR3 length: 16 amino acids. The V end lost 0 bases, the J end lost 2 bases, and 15 bases lay between the germline ends. The germline gives CDR1 GTSNPN, CDR2 SVGIG (reference sequence). The CDR3 bases are TGTGCCTGGAGTGTACAAGGGGGGGGGCTCACAGATACGCAGTATTTT. Protein sequence: CAWSVQGGGLTDTQYF.

The genes are TRBV5-6 and TRBJ1-1; 9 bases agree with TRBD1. The J segment lost 1 base and the V segment lost 4 bases, leaving 2 bases of the junction unmatched. Germline V CDR1 and CDR2: SGHDT, YYEEEE. The CDR3 length is 14 residues. The CDR3 bases are TGTGCCAGCAGCCGGGACAGGGCGAACACTGAAGCTTTCTTT. Residues: CASSRDRANTEAFF.

V gene TRBV7-9 combines with J gene TRBJ2-3, with 11 positions matching TRBD2. V trimming: 4 bases; J trimming: 8 bases; junction bases outside the gene matches: 8. CDR1 and CDR2 from the germline V gene are SEHNR and FQNEAQ (reference sequence). The CDR3 has 15 amino acids. The chain's CDR3 is CASSSIAGGLGTQYF. CDR3 bases: TGTGCCAGCAGCTCCATAGCGGGGGGGCTGGGTACGCAGTATTTT.

This clone was observed a single time. Other DNA sequences from this sample encode an identical CDR3 as well. The genes are TRBV9 and TRBJ2-1; 10 bases map to TRBD1. This CDR3 contains 16 residues. The germline CDR1 and CDR2 sequences are SGDLS and YYNGEE. V trimming: 0 bases; J trimming: 8 bases; junction bases outside the gene matches: 8. CDR3 sequence: CASSVALDRGQDEQFF. As DNA, the CDR3 is TGTGCCAGCAGCGTAGCTTTAGACAGGGGGCAGGATGAGCAGTTCTTC.